These T cell receptor beta chains were read from a single sample in a study of technical replicates of blood from a few donors. The assay was immunoSEQ multiplex PCR, and TCRdb's table has in-frame clones only and misses some. The sample yields some 62,000 clones, 80% to 90% seen once. The source material was PBMCs. These receptors originate from a human donor in good health. Some clones in this sample may be carry-over from other donors' samples. Each CDR3 is given with its conserved first and last residue. The D gene is left open where the match is weak. Clone size is shown for a subset of rows, as once, few, many or a class of expanded clone.

d_call,clone_size,j_call,v_call,cdr3_nt,cdr3_aa
NA,few,TRBJ1-5,TRBV7-9,TGTGCCAGCAGCGCCTCAGGGAATCAGCCCCAGCATTTT,CASSASGNQPQHF
NA,NA,TRBJ1-2,TRBV12-1,TGTGCCAGCAGCTTTGCGGGGAGGGAACATGATGGAGGTCTATATGGCTACACCTTC,CASSFAGREHDGGLYGYTF
NA,NA,TRBJ2-7,TRBV18,TGTGCCAGCTCACCGGTTGGGAGGGAGCAGTACTTC,CASSPVGREQYF
TRBD1,NA,TRBJ1-2,TRBV10-3,TGTGCCATCAGTGAGGGACAGGATAGGAGATATGGCTACACCTTC,CAISEGQDRRYGYTF
NA,NA,TRBJ1-1,TRBV18,TGTGCCAGCTCACCCCGACAGGTCGACTTGAACACTGAAGCTTTCTTT,CASSPRQVDLNTEAFF
NA,NA,TRBJ2-3,TRBV5-1,TGCGCCAGCAGCCGCCAATTAGATAGAGATACGCAGTATTTT,CASSRQLDRDTQYF
NA,NA,TRBJ1-1,TRBV13,TGTGCCAGCAGCTTAAAGGCAGGGGCGCGCACTGAAGCTTTCTTT,CASSLKAGARTEAFF
TRBD2,NA,TRBJ2-2,TRBV11-1,TGTGCCAGCAGCCTACTCACTAGCGGGAAGAACACCGGGGAGCTGTTTTTT,CASSLLTSGKNTGELFF
NA,NA,TRBJ1-1,TRBV27,TGTGCCAGCAGTTTACGGGGTAAGACCACTGAAGCTTTCTTT,CASSLRGKTTEAFF
NA,NA,TRBJ2-7,TRBV20-1,TGCAGTGTGGAGCGGATCCTGGGGCAGTACTTC,CSVERILGQYF